Following are 12 T cell receptor beta chains from one sample sequenced in a study of T cells in women clearing cervical HPV infection. Only in-frame clones appear in the TCRdb table, and some are missing; sequencing was by immunoSEQ multiplex PCR. The sample table includes under 30,000 clones. Sequencing was performed on blood buffy coat. These receptors were taken from a woman aged 18 to 75 with a cervical HPV16 infection that either progressed to CIN3+ or cleared (not recorded which).

With regard to this clone: Read coverage stops 3 residues before the CDR3 terminus; the germline J gene supplies the remainder. The chain is built from TRBV30 and TRBJ1-6; 9 bases agree with TRBD1. Germline CDR1 is GTSNPN and CDR2 is SVGIG (reference sequence). V was pared by 3 bases and J by 9 bases, with 12 bases of the junction left unmatched. The CDR3 covers 16 residues. The CDR3 DNA, read in part, is TGTGCCTGGAGCGCCGGGACAGGGAGGTGGGGTTCACCC. It encodes CAWSAGTGRWGSP. In full, the CDR3 reads CAWSAGTGRWGSPLHF.

To note about this clone: A read error may account for a junction end that differs from germline. Read data end 3 residues before the CDR3 end; the end is taken from the germline J gene. The chain has TRBV7-7 and TRBJ2-5; 14 positions match TRBD2. Germline V gene sequence: CDR1 SSHAT, CDR2 FNYEAQ (reference sequence). The length of the CDR3 is 16 residues. The sequenced part of the CDR3 DNA is TGTGCTAGCAGCCGACTAGCGGGAGGGCGGGGCGAGACC. Protein product: CASSRLAGGRGET. The entire CDR3 is CASSRLAGGRGETQYF.

The DNA read from the CDR3 is TGTGCCAGAGGGGGACAGCGAACTATGAACACTGAA. As protein: CARGGQRTMNTE. The full CDR3 protein is CARGGQRTMNTEAFF. The chain joins TRBV2 to TRBJ1-1; 7 nucleotides line up with TRBD1. The read terminates 3 residues before the CDR3 end, so the remaining end is supplied by the germline J gene. Per germline, CDR1 SNHLY and CDR2 FYNNEI. The CDR3 length is 15 residues. V was clipped by 9 bases and J by 0 bases; unmatched bases: 10.

Comment on this clone: The read stops 3 residues short of the end of the CDR3; the missing end is completed from the germline J gene. The gene calls are TRBV5-1 and TRBJ2-1, with 9 bases aligning to TRBD2. CDR1 is SGHRS, CDR2 YFSETQ, per germline. The length of the CDR3 is 15 residues. J was trimmed by 5 bases and V by 5 bases; bases with no gene match: 8. Incomplete CDR3 DNA: TGCGCCAGCAGGGGGTCTAGCGGGGCCAACAATGAG. It is translated as CASRGSSGANNE. The CDR3 as a whole reads CASRGSSGANNEQFF.

As for this clone: The sequence runs out 3 residues before the end of the CDR3; the remainder is reconstructed from the germline J gene. V gene TRBV29-1 combines with J gene TRBJ2-7; perhaps D is TRBD1 or TRBD2 (6 bases each). The ends were cut back, 8 bases at V and 6 bases at J, with 26 bases in the middle. CDR1 SQVTM and CDR2 ANQGSEA come from the germline V gene. The CDR3 totals 15 residues. The sequenced CDR3 bases are TGCAGCTTCTGGAATGGGAGGTCAGGGGCGGCCGAG. Translation gives CSFWNGRSGAAE. The full CDR3 is CSFWNGRSGAAEQYF.

A word on this clone: With the read ending 3 residues before the CDR3 end, the germline J gene is used to fill in that end. This chain uses TRBV18 with TRBJ2-1, with TRBD1 identical over 11 bases. In germline, CDR1 is KGHSH, CDR2 LQKENI. V lost 3 bases and J lost 7; bases outside the gene matches: 8. CDR3 size: 16 residues. The CDR3 DNA, read in part, is TGTGCCAGCTCACCGGGACAGGGGGTATTGAGAAATGAG. It codes for CASSPGQGVLRNE. Given in full, the CDR3 is CASSPGQGVLRNEQFF.

In regard to this clone: The read gets to within 3 residues of the CDR3 end, and the germline J gene fills in the rest. This chain joins TRBV20-1 and TRBJ1-5; TRBD1 matches at 7 bases. The CDR3 runs to 14 residues. The germline gives CDR1 DFQATT, CDR2 SNEGSKA (reference sequence). Trimming cost V 1 base and J 4 bases; bases outside gene matches: 4. CDR3 region: CSARVAGGNQPQHF. Incomplete CDR3 DNA: TGCAGTGCTAGAGTAGCAGGGGGTAATCAGCCC.

Turning to this clone: The CDR3 goes on 3 residues after the read ends, and that part is filled in from the germline J gene. The chain has TRBV5-4 and TRBJ1-2, with TRBD1 matching 7 bases. The CDR3 contains 16 residues. Germline trimming cut 4 bases from V and 4 bases from J; bases unmatched to any gene: 13. The germline gives CDR1 SGHNT, CDR2 YYREEE (reference sequence). The CDR3 spells CASSGGPGQRTYGYTF. The CDR3 bases that were read are TGTGCCAGCAGCGGAGGACCGGGACAGAGAACCTATGGC.

As for this clone: Read sequence stops 3 residues before the CDR3 end, and the germline J gene provides the missing end. The chain carries TRBV18 and TRBJ1-2; 9 nucleotides match TRBD1. The CDR3 extends over 18 amino acids. Germline assignment: CDR1 KGHSH and CDR2 LQKENI. The part of the CDR3 DNA that was read is TGTGCCAGCTCACCGACCACAATTACAGGGGGCGCGGGAGATACC. Its translation is CASSPTTITGGAGDT. The CDR3, in full, reads CASSPTTITGGAGDTYTF. Full variable domain (outside the CDR3, taken from reference TRBV18 and TRBJ1-2): NAGVMQNPRHLVRRRGQEARLRCSPMKGHSHVYWYRQLPEEGLKFMVYLQKENIIDESGMPKERFSAEFPKEGPSILRIQQVVRGDSAAYFCASSPTTITGGAGDTYTFGSGTRLTVV.

Comments on this clone: The read gets to within 3 residues of the CDR3 end, and the germline J gene fills in the rest. The chain combines TRBV5-1 with TRBJ1-2; 9 positions agree with TRBD1. The CDR3 runs 14 residues. Looked up from germline, CDR1 is SGHRS and CDR2 is YFSETQ. The CDR3 bases that were read are TGCGCCAGCAGCTTTGAGACAGGGGGATTGGGC. Protein product: CASSFETGGLG. The entire CDR3 is CASSFETGGLGYTF.

This CDR3 is CASSPPGARVSYDYTF. Incomplete CDR3 DNA: TGTGCCAGCTCACCACCGGGGGCCAGGGTGAGCTACGAC. The V gene is TRBV18, the J gene TRBJ1-2, with D possibly being TRBD1 (6 bases). The sequenced fragment ends 3 residues before the CDR3 boundary, so the rest is inferred from the germline J gene. The CDR3 sequence is 16 residues long. Germline loops: CDR1 KGHSH, CDR2 LQKENI.

This CDR3 is CAISEGHTNTEAFF. The sequenced CDR3 bases are TGTGCCATCAGTGAGGGACATACGAACACTGAA. The rearrangement links TRBV10-3 to TRBJ1-1; D is possibly TRBD1 (5 bases). The read gets to within 3 residues of the CDR3 end, and the germline J gene fills in the rest. The CDR3 covers 14 residues. V shed 2 bases and J shed 1 base, with 8 bases lying between them. CDR1 is ENHRY, CDR2 SYGVKD, per germline.